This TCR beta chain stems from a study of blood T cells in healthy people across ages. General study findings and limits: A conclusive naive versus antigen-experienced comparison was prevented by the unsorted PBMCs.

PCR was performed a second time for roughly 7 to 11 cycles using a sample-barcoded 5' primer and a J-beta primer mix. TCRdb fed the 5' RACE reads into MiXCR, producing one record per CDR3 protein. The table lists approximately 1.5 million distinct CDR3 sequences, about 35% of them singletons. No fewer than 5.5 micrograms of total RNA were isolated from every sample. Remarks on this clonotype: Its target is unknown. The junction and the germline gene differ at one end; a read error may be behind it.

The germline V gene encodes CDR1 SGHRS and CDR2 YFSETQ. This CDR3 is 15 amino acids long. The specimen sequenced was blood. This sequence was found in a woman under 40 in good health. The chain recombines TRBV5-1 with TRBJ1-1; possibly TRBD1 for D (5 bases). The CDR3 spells CASSLAPEGNAEAFF. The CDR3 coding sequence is TGCGCCAGCAGCTTGGCCCCAGAGGGGAACGCTGAAGCTTTCTTT.